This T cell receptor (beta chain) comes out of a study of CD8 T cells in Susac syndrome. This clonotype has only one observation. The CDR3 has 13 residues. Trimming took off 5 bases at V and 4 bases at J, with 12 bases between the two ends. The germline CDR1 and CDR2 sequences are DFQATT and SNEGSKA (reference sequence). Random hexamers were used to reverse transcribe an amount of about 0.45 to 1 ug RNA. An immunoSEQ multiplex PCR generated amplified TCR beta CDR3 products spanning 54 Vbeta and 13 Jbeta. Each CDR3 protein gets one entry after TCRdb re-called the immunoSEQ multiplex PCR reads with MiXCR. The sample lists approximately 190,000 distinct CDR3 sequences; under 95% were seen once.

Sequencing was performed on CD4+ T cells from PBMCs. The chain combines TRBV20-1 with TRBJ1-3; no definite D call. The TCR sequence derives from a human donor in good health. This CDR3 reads CSASDEVGNTIYF. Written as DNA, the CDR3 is TGCAGTGCTTCGGACGAGGTGGGAAACACCATATATTTT.